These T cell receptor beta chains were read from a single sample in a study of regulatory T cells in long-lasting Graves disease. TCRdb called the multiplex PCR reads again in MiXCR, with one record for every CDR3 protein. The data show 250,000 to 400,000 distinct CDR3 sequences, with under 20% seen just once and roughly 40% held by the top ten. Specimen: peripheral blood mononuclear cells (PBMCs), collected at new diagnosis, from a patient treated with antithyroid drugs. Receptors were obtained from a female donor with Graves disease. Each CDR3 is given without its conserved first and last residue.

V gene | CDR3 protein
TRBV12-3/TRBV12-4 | ASSFGPSAYEQY
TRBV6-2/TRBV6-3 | ASSYRTTNTEAF
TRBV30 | AWSVIAGAPTEAF
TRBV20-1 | SASGQELTDTQY
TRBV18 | ASSPRTLREPSYNSPLH
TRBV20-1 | SAAGAYNEQF
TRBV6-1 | ASSPTLMEELF
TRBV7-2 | ASRWAGGYNEQF
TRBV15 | ATSRGTGYEQY
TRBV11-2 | ASSFRVKGAWDTEAF
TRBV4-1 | ASSQVWEGPYNEQF
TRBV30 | AWARTSGRFMFF
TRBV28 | ASSETGTSLSNQPQH
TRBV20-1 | SAREGDTTYNEQF
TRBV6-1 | ASSRAGGYEQY
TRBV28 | ASSSKTFLRNSDQPQH
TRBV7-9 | ASSLAGRGGFEAF
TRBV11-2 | ASSNPTRTSQY
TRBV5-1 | ASSHQGVGAYEQY
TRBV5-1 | ASTNGGGYT
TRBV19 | ASSISARYNSPLH
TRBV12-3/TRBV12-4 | ASSRVTTDTQY
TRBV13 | ASSLDVGAAGNTIY
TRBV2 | ASRTGPDTQY
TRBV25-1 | ASSDPDRSNYGYT
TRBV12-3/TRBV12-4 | ASSFRLVFRPNEQY
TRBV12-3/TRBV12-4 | ASRVTSGVNNEQF
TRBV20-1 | SAIQGPSTGELF
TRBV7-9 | ASSPGVDDSSYEQY
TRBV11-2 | ASSTPRREGPNGQF
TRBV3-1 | ASSQTQLVGGYT
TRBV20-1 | SAPDVSGASYEQY
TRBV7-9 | ASSLDGRQETQY
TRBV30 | AWSRGANYGYT
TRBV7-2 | ASSLGSVRAGRGDTGELF
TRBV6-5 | ASSYHGVVMEQY
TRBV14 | ASSQESQPTLRIAKNIQY
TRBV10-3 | AILGEKNTEAF
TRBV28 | ASSLVQDNQPQH
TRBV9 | ASSPTGFNYGYT
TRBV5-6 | ASSPGTGSNQPQH
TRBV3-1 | ASSQVLGEQY